The 11 T cell receptor beta chains presented below share a single source sample, sequenced in a study of cytomegalovirus exposure and HLA in healthy donors. The PCR employed 60 Vbeta primers together with 13 Jbeta primers. Clones were sequenced by immunoSEQ multiplex PCR, and TCRdb holds only the in-frame ones, with some missing. Its clone listing holds 45,000 to 55,000 clones. The specimen was PBMCs. All receptors derive from a woman aged 45-60 years in good health and CMV-seropositive.

The chain is built from TRBV5-8 and TRBJ1-6; 8 nucleotides align to TRBD1. This CDR3 has 14 residues. The trim removed 3 bases at V and 10 bases at J, leaving 6 bases unmatched. Germline V lookup: CDR1 SGHTS, CDR2 YDEGEE. The CDR3, as DNA: TGTGCCAGCAGCTGGACAGGGTTCAACTCACCCCTCCACTTT. The encoded protein is CASSWTGFNSPLHF.

The gene calls are TRBV4-2 and TRBJ2-1; tentatively, D is TRBD1 (9 bases). This CDR3 contains 18 residues. Trimming stripped 0 bases from V and 8 bases from J, with 23 bases between. Germline V gene data show CDR1 as LGHNA and CDR2 as YNFKEQ. CDR3 sequence: CASSQEGIAGQGYDEQFF. CDR3 in DNA: TGTGCCAGCAGCCAAGAGGGTATAGCGGGACAGGGTTACGATGAGCAGTTCTTC.

The rearrangement joins TRBV30 to TRBJ2-7, with TRBD1 matching over 9 bases. Per germline, CDR1 GTSNPN and CDR2 SVGIG (reference sequence). This CDR3 comprises 13 residues. The V gene end was trimmed by 4 bases and the J gene end by 3 bases; junction bases not matched to a gene: 4. The CDR3 DNA follows: TGTGCCTGGACCCCGGGACAGGGCTACGAGCAGTACTTC. As protein: CAWTPGQGYEQYF.

V usage is TRBV7-2 and J usage is TRBJ2-1; 7 nucleotides align to TRBD1. The germline CDR1 and CDR2 sequences are SGHTA and FQGNSA. Trimming at V came to 3 bases and at J to 4 bases, leaving 6 bases not matched to a gene. The CDR3 has 15 residues. This CDR3 is CASSFEGAVYNEQFF. CDR3 in DNA: TGTGCCAGCAGCTTCGAGGGGGCGGTTTACAATGAGCAGTTCTTC.

This rearrangement joins TRBV6-5 to TRBJ1-2; D unclear. This CDR3 is built from 14 residues. Germline CDR1 reads MNHEY; CDR2 reads SVGAGI. The ends were cut back, 5 bases at V and 2 bases at J, with 12 bases in the middle. CDR3 nucleotide sequence: TGTGCCAGCAGTGAACTCGTCGGGAACTATGGCTACACCTTC. Translated: CASSELVGNYGYTF.

The rearrangement uses TRBV11-2 and TRBJ2-3; 7 bases are shared with TRBD1. The CDR3 loop spans 13 amino acids. The V and J ends lost 5 bases and 5 bases, in that order; junction bases with no gene match: 4. CDR1 and CDR2 (germline): SGHAT, FQNNGV. The CDR3 loop reads CASSLGTEDTQYF. In nucleotides, the CDR3 is TGTGCCAGCAGCCTCGGGACAGAAGATACGCAGTATTTT.

V and J are TRBV5-1 and TRBJ1-1, with unresolved D. The CDR3 length is 11 residues. Per the germline V gene, CDR1 is SGHRS and CDR2 is YFSETQ. V was trimmed by 8 bases and J by 1 base, leaving 6 bases between them. CDR3 coding DNA: TGCGCCAGTCTAGGGAACACTGAAGCTTTCTTT. Its translation is CASLGNTEAFF.

The gene calls are TRBV5-1 and TRBJ1-2; weak D call: TRBD1 (5 bases). CDR1 is SGHRS and CDR2 is YFSETQ in the germline V gene. The CDR3 consists of 15 residues. V lost 0 bases, J lost 3 bases, and 12 bases lay in between. CDR3 region: CASSLGDSPYYGYTF. The DNA for the CDR3 is TGCGCCAGCAGCTTGGGAGACAGCCCGTACTATGGCTACACCTTC. Full variable domain (outside the CDR3, taken from reference TRBV5-1 and TRBJ1-2): KAGVTQTPRYLIKTRGQQVTLSCSPISGHRSVSWYQQTPGQGLQFLFEYFSETQRNKGNFPGRFSGRQFSNSRSEMNVSTLELGDSALYLCASSLGDSPYYGYTFGSGTRLTVV.

This chain links TRBV29-1 with TRBJ2-7; D gene unclear. This CDR3 spans 13 amino acids. Germline CDR1 is SQVTM and CDR2 is ANQGSEA. Trimming cost V 4 bases and J 2 bases, with 12 bases left between them. This CDR3 is CSVGVTPTYEQYF. The CDR3 nucleotides are TGCAGCGTTGGGGTGACACCAACCTACGAGCAGTACTTC.

This chain links TRBV5-4 with TRBJ1-5; 7 positions agree with TRBD1. The CDR3 is 14 residues long. With V trimmed by 2 bases and J by 4 bases, 3 bases remained unmatched. CDR1 is SGHNT and CDR2 is YYREEE in the germline V gene (reference sequence). The CDR3 region is CASSLQGINQPQHF. DNA of the CDR3: TGTGCCAGCAGCTTACAGGGGATTAATCAGCCCCAGCATTTT. The whole variable domain, remainder taken from reference TRBV5-4 and TRBJ1-5, is ETGVTQSPTHLIKTRGQQVTLRCSSQSGHNTVSWYQQALGQGPQFIFQYYREEENGRGNFPPRFSGLQFPNYSSELNVNALELDDSALYLCASSLQGINQPQHFGDGTRLSIL.

This chain joins TRBV2 and TRBJ1-1, with TRBD1 matching over 7 bases. V dropped 11 bases and J dropped 3; count of bases not matched to a gene: 3. Germline lookup yields CDR1 SNHLY and CDR2 FYNNEI. This CDR3 comprises 11 residues. The CDR3 DNA reads TGTGCCGGGGACAGCTACACTGAAGCTTTCTTT. It codes for CAGDSYTEAFF.